The present T cell receptor (beta chain) was sequenced within a study of cytomegalovirus exposure and HLA in healthy donors. Across the study: An analysis done earlier identified approximately 120 million unique TCR beta sequences from about 179 million T cells. Study-level results: Through in vitro validation, three CMV-associated chains were shown to be specific for CMV antigens. Overall, approximately 150 TCR beta chains were annotated as cytomegalovirus-associated.

This PCR relied on a set of 60 Vbeta primers and 13 Jbeta primers. Sequencing was performed with immunoSEQ multiplex PCR; in TCRdb, only in-frame clones are kept and a portion is missing. Of 170,000 or so clones listed, approximately 84% are singletons. V was cut by 2 bases and J by 1 base, with 5 bases left in between. The germline V gene encodes CDR1 WNHNN and CDR2 SYGVQD (reference sequence). The CDR3 is made up of 13 amino acids. Worth noting for this clone: Its antigen is undetermined.

The TCR comes from a man between 18 and 35 years old in good health and CMV-seronegative. The chain employs TRBV10-1 and TRBJ1-1; a weak D match, TRBD1 (5 bases). The sequencing input was PBMCs. The CDR3 spells CASSETGNTEAFF. The CDR3 region has the DNA TGCGCCAGCAGTGAGACAGGGAACACTGAAGCTTTCTTT.